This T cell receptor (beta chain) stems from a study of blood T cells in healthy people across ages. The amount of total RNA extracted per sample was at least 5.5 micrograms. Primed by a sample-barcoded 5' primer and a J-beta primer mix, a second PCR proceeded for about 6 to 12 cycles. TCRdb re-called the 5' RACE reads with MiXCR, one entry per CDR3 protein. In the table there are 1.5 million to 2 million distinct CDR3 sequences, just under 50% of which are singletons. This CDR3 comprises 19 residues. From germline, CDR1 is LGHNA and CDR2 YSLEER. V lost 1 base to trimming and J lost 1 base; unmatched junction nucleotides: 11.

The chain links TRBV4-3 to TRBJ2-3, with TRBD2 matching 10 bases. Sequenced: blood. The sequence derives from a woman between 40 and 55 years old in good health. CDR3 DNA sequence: TGCGCCAGCAGCCAAGGTCTCGGGACTAGCGCTAGCGGCACAGATACGCAGTATTTT. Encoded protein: CASSQGLGTSASGTDTQYF.